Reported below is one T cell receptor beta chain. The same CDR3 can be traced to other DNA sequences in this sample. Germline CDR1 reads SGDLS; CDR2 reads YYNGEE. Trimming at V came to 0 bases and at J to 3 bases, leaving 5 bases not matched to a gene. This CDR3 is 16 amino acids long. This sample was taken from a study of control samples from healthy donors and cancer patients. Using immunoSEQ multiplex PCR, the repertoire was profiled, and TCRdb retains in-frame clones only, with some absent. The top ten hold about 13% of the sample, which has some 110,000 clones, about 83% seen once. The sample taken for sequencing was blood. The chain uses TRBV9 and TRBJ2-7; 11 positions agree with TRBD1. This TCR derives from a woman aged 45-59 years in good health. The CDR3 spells CASSVGGGTGGYEQYF. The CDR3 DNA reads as TGTGCCAGCAGCGTAGGTGGGGGGACAGGGGGCTACGAGCAGTACTTC.